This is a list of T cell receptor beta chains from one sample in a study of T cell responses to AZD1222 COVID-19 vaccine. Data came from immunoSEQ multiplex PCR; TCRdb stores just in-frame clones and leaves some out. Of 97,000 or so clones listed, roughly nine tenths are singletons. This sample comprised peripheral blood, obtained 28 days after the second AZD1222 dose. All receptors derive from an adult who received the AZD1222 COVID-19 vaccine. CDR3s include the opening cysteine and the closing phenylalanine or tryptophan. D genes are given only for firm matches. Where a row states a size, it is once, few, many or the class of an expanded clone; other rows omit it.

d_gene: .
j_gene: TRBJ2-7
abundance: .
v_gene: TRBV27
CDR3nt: TGTGCCAGCAGCTCTTGGGCCGCTCCTACCTACGAGCAGTACTTC
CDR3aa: CASSSWAAPTYEQYF

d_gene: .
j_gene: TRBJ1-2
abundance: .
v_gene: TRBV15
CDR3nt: TGTGCCACCAGCACGGGCCAAGGGAGAGACACCTTC
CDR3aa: CATSTGQGRDTF

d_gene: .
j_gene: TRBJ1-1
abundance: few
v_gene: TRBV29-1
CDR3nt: TGCAGCGTTACTATCACGGGCACTGAAGCTTTCTTT
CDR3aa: CSVTITGTEAFF

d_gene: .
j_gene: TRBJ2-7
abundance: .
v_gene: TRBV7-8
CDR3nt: TGTGCCAGCAGCTTAGCAGGACATTCTTACGAGCAGTACTTC
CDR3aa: CASSLAGHSYEQYF

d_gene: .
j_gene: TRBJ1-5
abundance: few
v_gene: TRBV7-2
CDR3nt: TGTGCCAGCAGCTTCCAGGGGCAGCCCCAGCATTTT
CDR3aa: CASSFQGQPQHF

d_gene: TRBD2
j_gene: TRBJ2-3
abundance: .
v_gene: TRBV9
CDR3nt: TGTGCCAGCAGCGCAGGACTAGCGGGACCCACAGATACGCAGTATTTT
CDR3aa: CASSAGLAGPTDTQYF

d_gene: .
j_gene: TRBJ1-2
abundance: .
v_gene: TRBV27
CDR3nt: TGTGCCAGCAGTTTATCCCTCCGGACTGTACTAAGTGGCTACACCTTC
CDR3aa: CASSLSLRTVLSGYTF

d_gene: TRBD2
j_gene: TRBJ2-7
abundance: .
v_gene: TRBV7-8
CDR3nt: TGTGCCAGCAGCTTAACGGTTTCCGGGACTAGCGGGAGGGGGGCTTACGAGCAGTACTTC
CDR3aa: CASSLTVSGTSGRGAYEQYF

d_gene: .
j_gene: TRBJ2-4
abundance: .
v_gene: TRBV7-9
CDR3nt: TGTGCCAGCAGCCCGATGGGGGATAGGGCCAAAAACATTCAGTACTTC
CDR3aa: CASSPMGDRAKNIQYF

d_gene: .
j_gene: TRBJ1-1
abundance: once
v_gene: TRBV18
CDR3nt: TGTGCCAGCTCACCCTCAGGGCGGCAATTGAACACTGAAGCTTTCTTT
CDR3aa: CASSPSGRQLNTEAFF

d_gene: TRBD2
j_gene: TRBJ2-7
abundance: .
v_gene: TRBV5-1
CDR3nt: TGCGCCAGCAACCTGCAAAGCACTAGCGGCCCGTCCTACGAGCAGTACTTC
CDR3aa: CASNLQSTSGPSYEQYF

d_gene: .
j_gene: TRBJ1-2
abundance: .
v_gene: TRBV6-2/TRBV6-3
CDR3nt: TGTGCCAGCAGTCGCCACTATGGCTACACCTTC
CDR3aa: CASSRHYGYTF

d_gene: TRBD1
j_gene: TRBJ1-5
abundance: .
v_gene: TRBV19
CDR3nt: TGTGCCAGTAGTATATATGGGACAGGGTTCAATCAGCCCCAGCATTTT
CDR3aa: CASSIYGTGFNQPQHF

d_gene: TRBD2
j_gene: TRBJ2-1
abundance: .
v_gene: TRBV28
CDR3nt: TGTGCCAGCAGCCCCGGGACTAGCGGGTCCCGTACCTACAATGAGCAGTTCTTC
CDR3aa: CASSPGTSGSRTYNEQFF

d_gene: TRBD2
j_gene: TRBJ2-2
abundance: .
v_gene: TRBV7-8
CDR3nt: TGTGCCAGCAGCCGACTAGCGGGAGTTTCCGGGGAGCTGTTTTTT
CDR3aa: CASSRLAGVSGELFF

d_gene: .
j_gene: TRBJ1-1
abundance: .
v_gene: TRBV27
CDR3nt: TGTGCCAGCAGTTTTAGTCGGGGGTTCACTGAAGCTTTCTTT
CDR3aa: CASSFSRGFTEAFF

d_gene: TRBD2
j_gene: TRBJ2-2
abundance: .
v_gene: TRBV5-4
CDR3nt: TGTGCCAGCAGCCGGGTGGTAGCGGGAGGGCCCTCACTTGGGTCCGGGGAGCTGTTTTTT
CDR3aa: CASSRVVAGGPSLGSGELFF

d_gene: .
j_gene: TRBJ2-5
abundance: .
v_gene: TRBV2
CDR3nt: TGTGCCAGCCGTACAGGGTCCCGGGAGACCCAGTACTTC
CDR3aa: CASRTGSRETQYF